These T cell receptor beta chains were read from a single sample in a study of cytomegalovirus exposure and HLA in healthy donors. Some clones are missing from TCRdb's copy, which holds only in-frame ones; the method was immunoSEQ multiplex PCR. The repertoire holds roughly 100,000 clones, with 12% as singletons. Sequencing was done on a sample of PBMCs. These receptors were obtained from a middle-aged man in good health and CMV-seropositive. The CDR3 runs from the conserved cysteine through the conserved F or W. Each record gives: CDR3 length, D gene, clone size, J gene, V gene, CDR3 protein, CDR3 DNA. The D gene is left open where the match is weak. Some rows mark clone size as missing; the rest say once, few, many or name a class of expanded clone.

length: 15; D: .; size: .; J: TRBJ1-1; V: TRBV19; CDR3: CATHRPGGMNTEAFF; DNA: TGTGCCACCCACAGGCCGGGGGGGATGAACACTGAAGCTTTCTTT
length: 15; D: .; size: few; J: TRBJ2-1; V: TRBV4-1; CDR3: CASSQGVAEANEQFF; DNA: TGTGCCAGCAGCCAAGGGGTAGCGGAGGCCAATGAGCAGTTCTTC
length: 16; D: TRBD2; size: few; J: TRBJ2-7; V: TRBV4-1; CDR3: CASSSRWTSSSYEQYF; DNA: TGCGCCAGCAGCTCTCGGTGGACTAGCAGCTCCTACGAGCAGTACTTC
length: 15; D: TRBD1; size: .; J: TRBJ2-7; V: TRBV28; CDR3: CASSPGTGGGYEQYF; DNA: TGTGCCAGCAGCCCTGGGACAGGGGGCGGCTACGAGCAGTACTTC
length: 14; D: .; size: .; J: TRBJ2-1; V: TRBV2; CDR3: CASIPGLKFNEQFF; DNA: TGTGCCAGTATCCCGGGACTGAAGTTCAATGAGCAGTTCTTC
length: 16; D: TRBD1; size: few; J: TRBJ1-6; V: TRBV5-6; CDR3: CASSLTGGAGNSPLHF; DNA: TGTGCCAGCAGCCTAACAGGGGGCGCCGGGAATTCACCCCTCCACTTT
length: 15; D: TRBD1; size: few; J: TRBJ2-5; V: TRBV4-1; CDR3: CASSPWGTGRETQYF; DNA: TGCGCCAGCAGCCCGTGGGGGACAGGGAGGGAGACCCAGTACTTC
length: 15; D: TRBD1; size: few; J: TRBJ1-5; V: TRBV28; CDR3: CASSNHTGGWQPQHF; DNA: TGTGCCAGCAGTAACCATACAGGGGGCTGGCAGCCCCAGCATTTT
length: 13; D: TRBD2; size: .; J: TRBJ2-3; V: TRBV6-5; CDR3: CASSYTGRHTQYF; DNA: TGTGCCAGCAGTTACACCGGGAGGCATACGCAGTATTTT
length: 15; D: TRBD1; size: .; J: TRBJ1-2; V: TRBV28; CDR3: CASTSSDRANYGYTF; DNA: TGTGCCAGCACCTCGTCGGACAGGGCCAACTATGGCTACACCTTC
length: 18; D: TRBD2; size: .; J: TRBJ2-3; V: TRBV13; CDR3: CASSLTSGRAWVGDTQYF; DNA: TGTGCCAGCAGCCTGACTAGCGGGAGGGCCTGGGTGGGAGATACGCAGTATTTT
length: 17; D: TRBD1; size: .; J: TRBJ1-5; V: TRBV6-1; CDR3: CASSEALHRGGNQPQHF; DNA: TGTGCCAGCAGTGAAGCTTTACACAGGGGCGGAAATCAGCCCCAGCATTTT
length: 16; D: .; size: few; J: TRBJ2-7; V: TRBV6-5; CDR3: CASSYSYRVMKYEQYF; DNA: TGTGCCAGCAGTTACAGCTACAGGGTGATGAAGTACGAGCAGTACTTC
length: 15; D: TRBD1; size: .; J: TRBJ1-6; V: TRBV10-2; CDR3: CASAKPGQENSPLHF; DNA: TGCGCCAGCGCCAAACCGGGACAGGAGAATTCACCCCTCCACTTT
length: 14; D: TRBD2; size: few; J: TRBJ2-5; V: TRBV30; CDR3: CAWSLNGGLETQYF; DNA: TGTGCCTGGAGCCTTAACGGGGGGTTGGAGACCCAGTACTTC
length: 16; D: TRBD1; size: .; J: TRBJ1-4; V: TRBV25-1; CDR3: CASSDLGTGFTEKLFF; DNA: TGTGCCAGCAGTGACCTCGGGACAGGGTTTACCGAAAAACTGTTTTTT
length: 13; D: .; size: .; J: TRBJ2-1; V: TRBV5-4; CDR3: CASSLRAGRGQFF; DNA: TGTGCCAGCAGCTTGCGGGCGGGAAGGGGTCAGTTCTTC
length: 12; D: .; size: .; J: TRBJ2-2; V: TRBV11-3; CDR3: CASSLGAGELFF; DNA: TGTGCCAGCAGCTTAGGAGCAGGGGAGCTGTTTTTT
length: 16; D: .; size: few; J: TRBJ2-5; V: TRBV21-1; CDR3: CASSKGGSGNMKTQYF; DNA: TGTGCCAGCAGCAAAGGGGGTAGCGGGAACATGAAGACCCAGTACTTC
length: 15; D: TRBD2; size: .; J: TRBJ2-7; V: TRBV5-6; CDR3: CASSALTSGVPEQYF; DNA: TGTGCCAGCAGCGCTTTGACTAGCGGGGTTCCCGAGCAGTACTTC
length: 13; D: .; size: few; J: TRBJ2-1; V: TRBV7-2; CDR3: CASSLRRLGEQFF; DNA: TGTGCCAGCAGCCTCCGGAGATTGGGTGAGCAGTTCTTC